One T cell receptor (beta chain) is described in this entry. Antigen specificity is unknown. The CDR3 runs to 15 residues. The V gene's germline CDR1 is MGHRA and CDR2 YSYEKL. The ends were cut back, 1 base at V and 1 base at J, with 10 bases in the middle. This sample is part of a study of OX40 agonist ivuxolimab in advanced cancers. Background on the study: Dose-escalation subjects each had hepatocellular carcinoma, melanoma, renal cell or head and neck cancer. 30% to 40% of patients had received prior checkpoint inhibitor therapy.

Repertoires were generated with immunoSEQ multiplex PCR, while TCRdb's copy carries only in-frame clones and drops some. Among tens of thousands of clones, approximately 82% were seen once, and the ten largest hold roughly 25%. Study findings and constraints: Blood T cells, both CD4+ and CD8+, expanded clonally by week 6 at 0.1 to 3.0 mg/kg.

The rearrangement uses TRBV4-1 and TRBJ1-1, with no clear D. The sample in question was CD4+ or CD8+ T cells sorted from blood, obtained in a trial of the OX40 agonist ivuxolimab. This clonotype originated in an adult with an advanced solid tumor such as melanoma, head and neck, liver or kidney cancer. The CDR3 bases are TGCGCCAGCAGCCAAGTGTTCGGACCGAACACTGAAGCTTTCTTT. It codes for CASSQVFGPNTEAFF.